These 22 T cell receptor beta chains were all obtained from the same sample, sequenced in a study of identical twins. Each CDR3 protein gets one entry after TCRdb re-called the 5' RACE reads with MiXCR. The profile shows about 690,000 distinct CDR3 sequences, 5.5% to 6.5% of them singletons. Sequences were obtained from naive T cells sorted from blood. These receptors came from a man aged 18 to 30 in good health.

This clonotype was seen repeatedly, ten times or more. This CDR3 reads CASSLPAGQVAYF. CDR3 DNA: TGTGCCAGCAGCTTACCCGCGGGACAGGTCGCGTACTTC. This chain uses TRBV7-9 with TRBJ2-4, with 8 bases matching TRBD1. The germline CDR1 and CDR2 sequences are SEHNR and FQNEAQ (reference sequence). The trim removed 2 bases at V and 15 bases at J, leaving 9 bases unmatched. There are 13 residues in the CDR3. Supplemented by reference TRBV7-9 and TRBJ2-4, the full variable domain reads DTGVSQNPRHKITKRGQNVTFRCDPISEHNRLYWYRQTLGQGPEFLTYFQNEAQLEKSRLLSDRFSAERPKGSFSTLEIQRTEQGDSAMYLCASSLPAGQVAYFGAGTRLSVL.

The chain links TRBV12-3 or TRBV12-4 to TRBJ2-1; 16 positions agree with TRBD2. The CDR3 consists of 18 residues. V shed 1 base and J 2 bases; nucleotides not matched to a gene: 2. In DNA form, the CDR3 reads TGTGCCAGCAGTTTAGAGGGACTAGCGGGAGGGACCTACAATGAGCAGTTCTTC. Translation: CASSLEGLAGGTYNEQFF.

This clonotype was observed a handful of times. The chain employs TRBV7-2 and TRBJ2-3; D perhaps matches TRBD2 (5 bases). CDR3 length: 18 residues. CDR1 is SGHTA and CDR2 is FQGNSA in the germline V gene. V lost 0 bases and J lost 6, with 22 bases in between. The CDR3 sequence: CASSLAPKRSGISDTQYF. CDR3 in DNA: TGTGCCAGCAGCTTAGCCCCTAAGCGGTCCGGTATATCTGATACGCAGTATTTT.

This chain connects TRBV5-1 to TRBJ2-1; 11 bases fit TRBD2. Germline-derived CDR1 and CDR2 are SGHRS and YFSETQ. Trimming cost V 4 bases and J 6 bases; bases outside gene matches: 9. The CDR3 has 16 residues. The CDR3 DNA sequence: TGCGCCAGCAGCCCCCGTACCGGGACTAGCGGCAATGAGCAGTTCTTC. It translates to CASSPRTGTSGNEQFF.

This clonotype was seen at least ten times. This sequence joins TRBV5-1 and TRBJ2-2; 9 positions match TRBD1. Per the germline V gene, CDR1 is SGHRS and CDR2 is YFSETQ. Trimming at V came to 4 bases and at J to 8 bases, leaving 9 bases not matched to a gene. The CDR3 is made up of 15 amino acids. As DNA, the CDR3 is TGCGCCAGCAGCGTGGGGGACAGGGCAACGGGGGAGCTGTTTTTT. Translated, it gives CASSVGDRATGELFF.

Ten or more counts support this clonotype. CDR3: CAWGTVTYNEQFF. The CDR3 nucleotides are TGTGCCTGGGGGACAGTGACCTACAATGAGCAGTTCTTC. The V gene is TRBV30, the J gene TRBJ2-1; 7 nucleotides align to TRBD1. Germline CDR1 and CDR2: GTSNPN and SVGIG (reference sequence). The CDR3 has 13 residues. Unmatched junction bases numbered 3, after V lost 5 bases and J lost 2 bases.

Many counts were recorded for this clonotype. The chain uses TRBV11-2 and TRBJ1-1; the D is unclear. The germline V gene has CDR1 SGHAT and CDR2 FQNNGV. This CDR3 region has 13 residues. Trimming took off 5 bases at V and 4 bases at J, with 11 bases between the two ends. The CDR3 DNA reads as TGTGCCAGCAGCACGACATGGCGCACTGAAGCTTTCTTT. It is translated as CASSTTWRTEAFF.

The V and J genes are TRBV24-1 and TRBJ2-5, with D hard to call. The CDR3 length is 15 residues. CDR1 and CDR2 from the germline V gene are KGHDR and SFDVKD. V lost 4 bases and J lost 2, with 13 bases in between. CDR3 bases: TGTGCCACCAGTGAACCGCAAGGATATCAAGAGACCCAGTACTTC. The encoded protein is CATSEPQGYQETQYF.

The chain joins TRBV30 to TRBJ1-5, with D unclear. In germline, CDR1 is GTSNPN, CDR2 SVGIG (reference sequence). This CDR3 spans 12 amino acids. V dropped 1 base and J dropped 5 bases, with 6 bases sitting between them. For the CDR3, the DNA is TGTGCCTGGAGTGGGGGAGATCAGCCCCAGCATTTT. Protein product: CAWSGGDQPQHF.

The table lists this clonotype with many counts. The rearrangement links TRBV9 to TRBJ1-1; no clear D. Germline V CDR1 and CDR2: SGDLS, YYNGEE. Trimming shortened V by 1 base and J by 1 base, and 11 bases separated the two germline ends. The CDR3 runs to 15 residues. CDR3 region: CASSVYEGTNTEAFF. In DNA form, the CDR3 reads TGTGCCAGCAGCGTATATGAGGGTACGAACACTGAAGCTTTCTTT.

At least ten counts were recorded for this clonotype. The rearrangement links TRBV7-9 to TRBJ2-7; 9 nucleotides match TRBD2. The germline V gene encodes CDR1 SEHNR and CDR2 FQNEAQ (reference sequence). The V segment lost 2 bases and the J segment 5 bases; nucleotides outside the gene matches: 10. The CDR3 is 16 amino acids. The CDR3 reads CASSLLRGRAFHEQYF. The CDR3 DNA follows: TGTGCCAGCAGCTTATTACGCGGGAGGGCCTTTCACGAGCAGTACTTC. Full variable domain (remainder filled in from reference TRBV7-9 and TRBJ2-7): DTGVSQNPRHKITKRGQNVTFRCDPISEHNRLYWYRQTLGQGPEFLTYFQNEAQLEKSRLLSDRFSAERPKGSFSTLEIQRTEQGDSAMYLCASSLLRGRAFHEQYFGPGTRLTVT.

This clonotype was seen ten or more times. The gene calls are TRBV6-5 and TRBJ2-3; D is ambiguous. The germline V and J ends were trimmed by 5 bases and 3 bases, with 15 bases remaining between them. The CDR3 covers 15 residues. Germline CDR1 and CDR2: MNHEY and SVGAGI. CDR3 bases: TGTGCCAGCAGTCTCCTCCGAGTGGGGACAGATACGCAGTATTTT. It is translated as CASSLLRVGTDTQYF.

This clonotype was picked up a small number of times. The chain couples TRBV30 to TRBJ1-2, with D uncertain. Germline-derived CDR1 and CDR2 are GTSNPN and SVGIG (reference sequence). V lost 2 bases to trimming and J lost 10 bases, with 14 bases between them. The CDR3 totals 12 residues. The CDR3 here is CAWSPRDLDYTF. As DNA, the CDR3 is TGTGCCTGGAGTCCCCGTGATCTAGACTACACCTTC.

This clonotype was observed at least ten times. V gene TRBV11-3 combines with J gene TRBJ2-7, with 7 bases aligning to TRBD1. Trimming at V came to 5 bases and at J to 1 base, leaving 2 bases not matched to a gene. Per germline, CDR1 SGHNT and CDR2 YENEEA. The CDR3 covers 13 residues. The CDR3 DNA reads TGTGCCAGCAGCGGGGACAGTTCCTACGAGCAGTACGTC. Amino acid sequence: CASSGDSSYEQYV.

The chain is built from TRBV11-2 and TRBJ1-5; 7 nucleotides match TRBD1. The germline V gene encodes CDR1 SGHAT and CDR2 FQNNGV. The CDR3 extends over 16 amino acids. V gave up 5 bases and J gave up 1 base; unmatched junction bases: 8. The CDR3 coding sequence is TGTGCCAGCAGCCGTGACAGGGTGGAAAGCAATCAGCCCCAGCATTTT. It is translated as CASSRDRVESNQPQHF.

The rearrangement joins TRBV4-1 to TRBJ2-3; no reliable D call. The CDR3 totals 13 residues. The germline V gene encodes CDR1 MGHRA and CDR2 YSYEKL. Between the trimmed V and J ends, which lost 1 base and 10 bases, there was a span of 12 bases. The CDR3 DNA is TGCGCCAGCAGCCAAGTGAAGGGCAGGTCGCAGTATTTT. Translated: CASSQVKGRSQYF.

Of note for this clonotype: A much larger clone lies one base from this, so it may be a read error. As the CDR3 is not closed by the conserved phenylalanine or tryptophan, this likely results from a read error. The chain joins TRBV20-1 to TRBJ2-1; 7 bases agree with TRBD1. From germline, CDR1 is DFQATT and CDR2 SNEGSKA (reference sequence). V trimming: 5 bases; J trimming: 8 bases; junction bases outside the gene matches: 9. This CDR3 is built from 13 residues. The CDR3 sequence is CSAAIQGRHEQFY. In nucleotides, the CDR3 is TGCAGTGCTGCGATACAGGGGCGGCATGAGCAGTTCTAC.

This clonotype was seen many times. The V call is TRBV12-3 or TRBV12-4, the J call TRBJ1-2, with a possible D match to TRBD1 (6 bases). This CDR3 region has 14 residues. Trimming pared 1 base from V and 6 bases from J, leaving 12 bases between. CDR3 sequence: CASSLGTAVNGYTF. The CDR3 nucleotides read TGTGCCAGCAGTTTAGGGACAGCCGTTAATGGCTACACCTTC.

Many counts were recorded for this clonotype. The chain joins TRBV29-1 to TRBJ1-3; D possibly corresponds to TRBD1 (6 bases). The CDR3 runs to 14 residues. Germline loops: CDR1 SQVTM, CDR2 ANQGSEA. V shed 2 bases and J shed 2 bases, with 10 bases lying between them. This chain's CDR3 is CSVEKAGAGNTIYF. DNA of the CDR3: TGCAGCGTTGAAAAGGCAGGGGCTGGAAACACCATATATTTT. Drawing the rest from reference TRBV29-1 and TRBJ1-3, the complete variable domain is SAVISQKPSRDICQRGTSLTIQCQVDSQVTMMFWYRQQPGQSLTLIATANQGSEATYESGFVIDKFPISRPNLTFSTLTVSNMSPEDSSIYLCSVEKAGAGNTIYFGEGSWLTVV.

This clonotype has at least ten counts. The V call is TRBV20-1, the J call TRBJ2-5, with D tentatively TRBD1 (5 bases). CDR1 is DFQATT and CDR2 is SNEGSKA in the germline V gene (reference sequence). Between the trimmed V and J ends, which lost 0 bases and 1 base, there was a span of 12 bases. The CDR3 spans 15 residues. The CDR3 nucleotides are TGCAGTGCTAGAGATTCCGCCAGGGCCCAAGAGACCCAGTACTTC. Translated, it gives CSARDSARAQETQYF.

This CDR3 is CSVLGEGFLNEQFF. The CDR3 nucleotides are TGCAGCGTTCTAGGGGAGGGTTTCCTCAATGAGCAGTTCTTC. The chain joins TRBV29-1 to TRBJ2-1; 7 bases are shared with TRBD2. Germline CDR1 reads SQVTM; CDR2 reads ANQGSEA. The CDR3 loop spans 14 amino acids. The trim removed 5 bases at V and 6 bases at J, leaving 10 bases unmatched.

This clonotype has a count of ten or more. This chain connects TRBV27 to TRBJ2-3; TRBD1 might be the D (5 bases). This CDR3 has 14 residues. The V gene lost 8 bases and the J gene lost 4 bases, with 16 bases spanning the gap. CDR1 MNHEY and CDR2 SMNVEV come from the germline V gene (reference sequence). CDR3: CASHTGARADTQYF. CDR3 nucleotides: TGTGCCAGCCACACAGGAGCCCGGGCAGATACGCAGTATTTT.